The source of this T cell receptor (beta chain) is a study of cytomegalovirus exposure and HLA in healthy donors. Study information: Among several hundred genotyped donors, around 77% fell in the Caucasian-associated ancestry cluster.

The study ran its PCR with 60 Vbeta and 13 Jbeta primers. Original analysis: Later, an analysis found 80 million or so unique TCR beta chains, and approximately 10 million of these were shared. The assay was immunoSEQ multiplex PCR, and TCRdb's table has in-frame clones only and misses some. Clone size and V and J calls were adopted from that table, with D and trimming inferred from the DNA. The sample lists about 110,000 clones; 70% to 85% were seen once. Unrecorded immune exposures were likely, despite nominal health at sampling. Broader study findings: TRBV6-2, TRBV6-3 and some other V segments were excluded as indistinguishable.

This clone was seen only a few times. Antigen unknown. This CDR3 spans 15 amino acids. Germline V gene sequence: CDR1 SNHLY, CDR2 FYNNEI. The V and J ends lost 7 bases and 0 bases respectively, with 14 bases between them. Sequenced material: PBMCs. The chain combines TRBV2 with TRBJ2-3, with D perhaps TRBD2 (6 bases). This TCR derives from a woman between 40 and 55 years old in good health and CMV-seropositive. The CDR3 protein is CASKGGRGSTDTQYF. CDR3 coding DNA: TGTGCCAGCAAGGGAGGCAGAGGGAGCACAGATACGCAGTATTTT. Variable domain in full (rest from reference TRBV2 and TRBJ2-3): EPEVTQTPSHQVTQMGQEVILRCVPISNHLYFYWYRQILGQKVEFLVSFYNNEISEKSEIFDDQFSVERPDGSNFTLKIRSTKLEDSAMYFCASKGGRGSTDTQYFGPGTRLTVL.